This T cell receptor (beta chain) was sequenced during a study of radiotherapy plus CTLA-4 blockade in lung cancer. Findings and caveats of the study: Early blood T cell clone dynamics, with interferon-beta, were reported to best predict response.

With ipilimumab providing CTLA-4 blockade, focal radiation was administered to patients who had chemo-refractory metastatic non-small-cell lung cancer. Points on this clone: Its target is not known.

Between the trimmed V and J ends, which lost 4 bases and 6 bases, there was a span of 18 bases. CDR1 is LNHDA and CDR2 is SQIVND in the germline V gene (reference sequence). The CDR3 is made up of 15 amino acids. Method: immunoSEQ multiplex PCR; TCRdb's copy keeps in-frame clones and lacks some. The sample carries tens of thousands of clones, about 73% recorded once. This TCR was recovered from a human donor with non-small cell lung cancer who had stable disease on radiotherapy plus ipilimumab. The material was peripheral blood, obtained from a patient treated with radiotherapy plus ipilimumab. The chain carries TRBV19 and TRBJ2-5; D possibly corresponds to TRBD2 (6 bases). DNA for the CDR3: TGTGCCAGTAGTAGCCCGTTTGGGGGGTCCCAGACCCAGTACTTC. Amino acid sequence: CASSSPFGGSQTQYF.